This TCR beta chain was retrieved from a study of T cells expressing NK-cell markers. This CDR3 has 15 residues. CDR1 and CDR2 (germline): SGHTA, FQGNSA. Notes on this clonotype: Its antigen is as yet unknown.

Points from the study as a whole: Topping the CD3+CD56-NKG2C+ fraction as well were these clonotypes, in a few donors. HCMV specificity of expanded NKG2C+ T cell clones remained unclear. Dominant NKG2C+ clonotypes were found to form roughly 1.0-7.5% of CD8+ T cells in over five donors.

Scientists made TCR beta cDNA using 5'RACE template switching with UMIs. TCRdb reprocessed the 5' RACE reads, with one entry per CDR3 protein and no DNA. The data include about 260,000 distinct CDR3 sequences; the top ten clones carry around 4%. This clonotype originated in a woman between 18 and 75 years old in good health. This chain links TRBV7-2 with TRBJ2-1; TCRdb's D call, TRBD2, is unchecked because there is no DNA. Material: blood T cells: a sorted CD56 or NKG2C T cell subset, CD4+ or CD8+ T cells, or bulk PBMC T cells (not recorded which). The CDR3 sequence is CASSLRTSGIYEQFF.